A selection of T cell receptor beta chains follows, all from one sample in a study of OX40 agonist ivuxolimab in advanced cancers. Clones were sequenced by immunoSEQ multiplex PCR, and TCRdb holds only the in-frame ones, with some missing. The repertoire holds under 90,000 clones, with 85% to 95% as singletons. The sequences come from CD4+ or CD8+ T cells sorted from blood, collected in a trial of the OX40 agonist ivuxolimab. The receptors were sampled from an adult with an advanced solid tumor such as melanoma, head and neck, liver or kidney cancer. Each CDR3 is given without its conserved first and last residue. Fields, in order: V gene, J gene, CDR3 protein.

>TRBV6-1|TRBJ1-1
ASSESLSPVLNTEAF
>TRBV9|TRBJ2-2
ASSRGAEPTGELF
>TRBV5-1|TRBJ2-3
ASRVLASLSTDTQY
>TRBV19|TRBJ1-4
ATLPSGTGYEKLF
>TRBV19|TRBJ2-1
ASSTTSGRINEQF
>TRBV6-5|TRBJ1-1
ASSYTHGTEAF
>TRBV9|TRBJ1-2
ASSQGTLDYGYT
>TRBV7-2|TRBJ2-5
ASSLGQKETQY
>TRBV10-3|TRBJ2-7
AIRGAATSSYEQY
>TRBV18|TRBJ2-5
ASSPPAGGSETQY
>TRBV27|TRBJ2-7
ASSRLQGYEQY
>TRBV19|TRBJ1-6
ASSIQEGQGSPLH
>TRBV6-6|TRBJ1-2
ASSYSRTGPNYGYT
>TRBV9|TRBJ1-6
ASSPRQGDNSPLH
>TRBV19|TRBJ2-1
ASSIRPLAGVYNEQF